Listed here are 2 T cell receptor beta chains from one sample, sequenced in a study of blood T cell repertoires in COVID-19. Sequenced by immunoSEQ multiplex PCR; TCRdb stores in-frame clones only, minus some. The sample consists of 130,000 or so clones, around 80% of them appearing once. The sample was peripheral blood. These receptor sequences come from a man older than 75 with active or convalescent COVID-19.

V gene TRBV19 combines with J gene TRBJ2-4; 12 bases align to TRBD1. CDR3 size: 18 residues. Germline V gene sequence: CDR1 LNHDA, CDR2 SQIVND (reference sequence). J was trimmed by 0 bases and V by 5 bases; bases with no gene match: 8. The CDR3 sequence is CASSPGTGGKIAKNIQYF. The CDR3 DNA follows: TGTGCCAGTAGTCCCGGGACAGGGGGCAAAATAGCCAAAAACATTCAGTACTTC.

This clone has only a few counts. CDR3: CASSLVGRGQSPLHF. CDR3 coding DNA: TGCGCCAGCAGCTTGGTAGGAAGGGGGCAATCACCCCTCCACTTT. This sequence joins TRBV5-1 and TRBJ1-6; 7 positions agree with TRBD1. Per germline, CDR1 SGHRS and CDR2 YFSETQ. This CDR3 spans 15 amino acids. V dropped 0 bases and J dropped 10; count of bases not matched to a gene: 7.